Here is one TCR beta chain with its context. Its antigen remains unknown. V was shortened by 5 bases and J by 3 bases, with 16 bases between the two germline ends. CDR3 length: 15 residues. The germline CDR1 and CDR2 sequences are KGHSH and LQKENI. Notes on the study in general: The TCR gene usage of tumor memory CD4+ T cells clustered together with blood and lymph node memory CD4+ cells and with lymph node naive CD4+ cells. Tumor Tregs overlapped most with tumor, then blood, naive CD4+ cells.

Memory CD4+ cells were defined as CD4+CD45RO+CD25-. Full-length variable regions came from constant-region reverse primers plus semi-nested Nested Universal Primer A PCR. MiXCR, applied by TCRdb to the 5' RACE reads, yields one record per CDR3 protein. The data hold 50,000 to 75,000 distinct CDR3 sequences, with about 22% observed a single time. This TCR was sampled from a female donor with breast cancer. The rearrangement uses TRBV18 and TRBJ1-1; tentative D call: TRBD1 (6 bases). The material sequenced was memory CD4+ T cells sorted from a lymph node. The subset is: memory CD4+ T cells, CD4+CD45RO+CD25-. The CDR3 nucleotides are TGTGCCAGCTCATCAGGGATAGGGGGGGACACTGAAGCTTTCTTT. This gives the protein CASSSGIGGDTEAFF.